The sequence of this T cell receptor (beta chain) was determined in a study of patients and donors after allogeneic stem cell transplantation. TCRdb passed the RT-PCR reads through MiXCR, listing each CDR3 protein once. The repertoire includes fewer than 200,000 distinct CDR3 sequences, 25% to 35% of them detected once, and approximately 3% sits in the top ten. Germline-derived CDR1 and CDR2 are SGHTA and FQGNSA. V was trimmed by 6 bases and J by 6 bases, leaving 10 bases between them. The CDR3 runs 12 residues. The receptor comes from a human donor who was either an allogeneic HSCT recipient or a stem cell or donor lymphocyte infusion donor (not recorded which). It is not recorded whose cells these are; they may come from a transplant donor. The sample taken for sequencing was blood, either unsorted or a sorted T cell fraction (not recorded which). V is TRBV7-2 and J is TRBJ2-3; D is possibly TRBD1 (5 bases). The CDR3 DNA reads as TGTGCCAGCAGACGGACACCTGATACGCAGTATTTT. Translated: CASRRTPDTQYF.